This entry describes one T cell receptor beta chain. The antigen is undetermined. This sample was included in a study of T cells in localized non-small cell lung cancer. TCRdb's table, derived via immunoSEQ multiplex PCR, lists solely in-frame clones and lacks some. The sample holds 20,000 to 30,000 clones; 88% are singletons and the top ten take roughly 13%. The CDR3 is 15 residues long. Trimming pared 7 bases from V and 5 bases from J, leaving 15 bases between. CDR1 is MNHEY and CDR2 is SMNVEV in the germline V gene (reference sequence). Findings and caveats of the study: Higher blood T cell density tracked longer overall survival. Tumor showed lower T cell clonality than uninvolved adjacent lung, where it was highest. The appearance of a median roughly 58 of the top 100 tumor clones was seen in adjacent lung.

Material: peripheral blood, obtained before any cancer treatment. This rearrangement joins TRBV27 to TRBJ1-6; possible D gene TRBD1, 6 bases. This receptor was taken from a female donor aged 60 or older with stage II squamous cell lung carcinoma. CDR3 sequence (DNA): TGTGCCAGCAACCCACAGGGAAGCAATAATTCACCCCTCCACTTT. Translation gives CASNPQGSNNSPLHF.